What follows are 26 T cell receptor beta chains derived from one specimen sequenced in a study of T cell changes during pregnancy in multiple sclerosis. Only in-frame clones appear in the TCRdb table, and some are missing; sequencing was by immunoSEQ multiplex PCR. The sample includes 65,000 to 95,000 clones, 93% of them seen just once. The source was peripheral blood, collected after pregnancy. These receptors were taken from a female donor in good health, enrolled as a control in a pregnancy study.

This clone was detected once. The chain couples TRBV19 to TRBJ2-6, with a weak D call TRBD1 (6 bases). Trimming cost V 4 bases and J 0 bases, with 13 bases left between them. Germline V lookup: CDR1 LNHDA, CDR2 SQIVND (reference sequence). The CDR3 spans 17 residues. The CDR3 coding sequence is TGTGCCAGTAGTAAAGGACAGAGAGGCTCTGGGGCCAACGTCCTGACTTTC. Translating gives CASSKGQRGSGANVLTF.

The rearrangement links TRBV30 to TRBJ2-2; D might be TRBD2 (5 bases). This CDR3 contains 12 residues. The germline gives CDR1 GTSNPN, CDR2 SVGIG (reference sequence). The CDR3 nucleotides are TGTGGACTACGGCGAGGCGCCGGGGAGCTGTTTTTT. Translating it yields CGLRRGAGELFF.

V usage is TRBV5-1 and J usage is TRBJ2-1; 10 bases are shared with TRBD2. Germline V gives CDR1 SGHRS, CDR2 YFSETQ. The CDR3 is made up of 15 amino acids. V was pared by 0 bases and J by 10 bases, with 7 bases of the junction left unmatched. As DNA, the CDR3 is TGCGCCAGCAGCTTGGACCTAGCGGGAGTCCAAGAGCAGTTCTTC. As protein: CASSLDLAGVQEQFF.

The chain combines TRBV25-1 with TRBJ2-1; TRBD2 matches 7 bases. The CDR3 runs to 15 residues. The germline V gene encodes CDR1 MGHDK and CDR2 SYGVNS. The junction had 9 bases not matched to a gene; V was cut back by 2 bases and J by 8 bases. The CDR3 protein is CASSETGEGRDEQFF. In DNA form, the CDR3 reads TGTGCCAGCAGTGAAACCGGGGAGGGGCGCGATGAGCAGTTCTTC.

This chain joins TRBV5-1 and TRBJ1-4; TRBD1 agrees at 9 bases. CDR1 is SGHRS and CDR2 is YFSETQ in the germline V gene. This CDR3 is built from 16 residues. Trimming cost V 0 bases and J 0 bases; bases outside gene matches: 0. The CDR3, as DNA: TGCGCCAGCAGCTTGGGGACAGGGGCAACTAATGAAAAACTGTTTTTT. Its protein product is CASSLGTGATNEKLFF.

V gene TRBV9 combines with J gene TRBJ2-3; 7 nucleotides match TRBD2. The CDR3 is made up of 14 amino acids. V lost 0 bases to trimming and J lost 5 bases; unmatched junction nucleotides: 3. The germline V gene has CDR1 SGDLS and CDR2 YYNGEE. The CDR3 nucleotides read TGTGCCAGCAGCGTAGCTCTAGCGGAAGATACGCAGTATTTT. It codes for CASSVALAEDTQYF.

This chain uses TRBV7-3 with TRBJ2-3, with D perhaps TRBD1 (6 bases). With 3 bases removed from V and 4 bases from J, the gap between germline ends came to 17 bases. This CDR3 has 16 amino acids. Germline V gives CDR1 SGHTA, CDR2 FQGTGA. This chain's CDR3 is CASSFTGTGKADTQYF. The DNA for the CDR3 is TGTGCCAGCAGCTTCACGGGAACAGGGAAGGCAGATACGCAGTATTTT.

The rearrangement joins TRBV7-2 to TRBJ2-7, with 8 nucleotides matching TRBD1. J lost 0 bases, V lost 0 bases, and 4 bases had no gene match. CDR1 SGHTA and CDR2 FQGNSA come from the germline V gene. This CDR3 has 16 amino acids. The CDR3 bases are TGTGCCAGCAGCTTAGCGAGGGACAGGAACTCCTACGAGCAGTACTTC. This encodes CASSLARDRNSYEQYF.

The genes are TRBV18 and TRBJ2-5; tentatively, D is TRBD1 (6 bases). Germline CDR1 and CDR2: KGHSH and LQKENI. The V end was cut by 3 bases, the J end by 2 bases, with 13 bases between. This CDR3 spans 15 amino acids. The CDR3 reads CASSPFYGTQETQYF. CDR3 DNA sequence: TGTGCCAGCTCACCCTTCTACGGGACACAAGAGACCCAGTACTTC. Filled out from reference TRBV18 and TRBJ2-5, the complete variable domain reads NAGVMQNPRHLVRRRGQEARLRCSPMKGHSHVYWYRQLPEEGLKFMVYLQKENIIDESGMPKERFSAEFPKEGPSILRIQQVVRGDSAAYFCASSPFYGTQETQYFGPGTRLLVL.

Turning to this clone: The CDR3 end shows no conserved phenylalanine or tryptophan, and so a read error is likely. It is unclear where the CDR3 begins or ends on the DNA, so no DNA is shown, and the CDR3 is as TCRdb lists it. V and J are TRBV28 and TRBJ1-5; TRBD1 reflects the table's D call only, with no check against the DNA. The CDR3 spans 13 residues, counting both ends. Germline assignment: CDR1 MDHEN and CDR2 SYDVKM. CDR3 sequence reads: CASSSPTGGLEMP.

This clone has just one count. The chain carries TRBV18 and TRBJ2-6; D is unclear. Germline CDR1 and CDR2: KGHSH and LQKENI. The CDR3 is 17 amino acids. V was shortened by 8 bases and J by 0 bases, with 17 bases between the two germline ends. The CDR3 loop is CASPGPYAVSGANVLTF. The CDR3 DNA is TGTGCCAGCCCAGGCCCGTACGCCGTCTCTGGGGCCAACGTCCTGACTTTC.

The rearrangement joins TRBV27 to TRBJ2-1; TRBD1 agrees at 7 bases. The V gene's germline CDR1 is MNHEY and CDR2 SMNVEV (reference sequence). Losses at the gene ends were 5 bases for V and 14 bases for J; bases not matched to a gene: 12. This CDR3 is built from 13 residues. The CDR3 DNA follows: TGTGCCAGCAGTCCTTACTTGACAGGGTCAGAGTTCTTC. Translation gives CASSPYLTGSEFF.

In its sample, this clone was seen once. V and J are TRBV6-5 and TRBJ2-5, with D unclear. Trimming removed 3 bases from V and 5 bases from J, with 4 bases in between. The CDR3 has 11 amino acids. The germline V gene encodes CDR1 MNHEY and CDR2 SVGAGI. CDR3 sequence: CASSYSETQYF. In DNA, the CDR3 is TGTGCCAGCAGTTATTCGGAGACCCAGTACTTC.

The V and J genes are TRBV15 and TRBJ2-7, with 8 nucleotides matching TRBD2. Per the germline V gene, CDR1 is LNHNV and CDR2 is YYDKDF (reference sequence). The V segment lost 2 bases and the J segment 2 bases; nucleotides outside the gene matches: 5. CDR3 length equals 15 residues. The CDR3 coding sequence is TGTGCCACCAGCAGACGGGGGGGAGGGCCCTACGAGCAGTACTTC. The encoded protein is CATSRRGGGPYEQYF.

This clone was observed once. The chain's CDR3 is CASSEYGSRNEQYF. The CDR3 DNA reads as TGTGCCAGCAGTGAATACGGGAGCCGTAACGAGCAGTACTTC. The chain couples TRBV25-1 to TRBJ2-7; a possible D gene is TRBD2 (6 bases). Germline CDR1 and CDR2: MGHDK and SYGVNS. V was cut by 0 bases and J by 5 bases, with 11 bases left in between. This CDR3 is 14 amino acids long.

This chain uses TRBV2 with TRBJ2-1, with TRBD1 matching over 10 bases. The CDR3 loop spans 13 amino acids. From germline, CDR1 is SNHLY and CDR2 FYNNEI. Trimming cost V 8 bases and J 4 bases; bases outside gene matches: 2. CDR3 DNA sequence: TGTGCCAGCGACAGGGGGCAATACAATGAGCAGTTCTTC. This sequence encodes CASDRGQYNEQFF.

The chain is built from TRBV12-5 and TRBJ2-1, with a weak D call TRBD2 (6 bases). The CDR3 contains 13 residues. Trimming removed 1 base at V and 9 bases at J, with 10 bases between. The germline V gene encodes CDR1 LGHNT and CDR2 FRNRAP. The CDR3, as DNA: TGTGCTAGTGGTTTGGCGGAGGGCACTGAGCAGTTCTTC. It encodes CASGLAEGTEQFF.

This chain links TRBV4-3 with TRBJ2-5, with 8 bases matching TRBD1. Germline trimming cut 1 base from V and 2 bases from J; bases unmatched to any gene: 6. This CDR3 contains 16 residues. Germline V gene data show CDR1 as LGHNA and CDR2 as YSLEER. This CDR3 reads CASSQGLRTGQETQYF. In DNA, the CDR3 is TGCGCCAGCAGCCAAGGGCTAAGGACAGGGCAAGAGACCCAGTACTTC.

This clone was picked up one time. The genes are TRBV10-2 and TRBJ2-1; TRBD2 matches at 12 bases. V gave up 6 bases and J gave up 7 bases; unmatched junction bases: 4. Germline V gene sequence: CDR1 WSHSY, CDR2 SAAADI. The CDR3 is 14 residues long. The CDR3 loop is CASRTSGGGNEQFF. As DNA, the CDR3 is TGCGCCAGCAGGACTAGCGGGGGTGGGAATGAGCAGTTCTTC.

The chain uses TRBV7-2 and TRBJ1-5; TRBD1 aligns across 8 bases. CDR3 length: 15 residues. Germline CDR1 is SGHTA and CDR2 is FQGNSA. Losses at the gene ends were 1 base for V and 11 bases for J; bases not matched to a gene: 10. CDR3 amino acids: CASSLVTGVLESQHF. CDR3 nucleotide sequence: TGTGCCAGCAGCTTAGTGACAGGGGTTCTCGAATCCCAGCATTTT.

The chain combines TRBV7-9 with TRBJ2-7, with TRBD1 matching over 8 bases. The CDR3 consists of 14 residues. J gave up 6 bases and V 1 base, and 5 bases lay outside the gene matches. Germline CDR1 reads SEHNR; CDR2 reads FQNEAQ (reference sequence). The CDR3 loop is CASSLGQGTFEQYF. As DNA, the CDR3 is TGTGCCAGCAGCTTAGGACAGGGGACGTTCGAGCAGTACTTC.

Written as DNA, the CDR3 is TGTGCCAGCAGCGATAGGACTAGTTGGGTCCGGAATGAGCAGTTCTTC. This encodes CASSDRTSWVRNEQFF. This chain links TRBV7-2 with TRBJ2-1, with TRBD2 matching over 7 bases. CDR3 length: 16 amino acids. The V segment lost 5 bases and the J segment 7 bases; nucleotides outside the gene matches: 14. Germline CDR1 reads SGHTA; CDR2 reads FQGNSA.

The rearrangement uses TRBV7-9 and TRBJ1-1; 7 nucleotides agree with TRBD1. CDR3 length: 14 residues. Trimming cost V 4 bases and J 3 bases; bases outside gene matches: 5. CDR1 and CDR2 (germline): SEHNR, FQNEAQ (reference sequence). CDR3 protein: CASSSDRQYTEAFF. Here the CDR3 DNA reads TGTGCCAGCAGCTCGGACAGGCAATACACTGAAGCTTTCTTT.

V usage is TRBV13 and J usage is TRBJ2-1; D remains ambiguous. V was trimmed by 4 bases and J by 4 bases, leaving 14 bases between them. This CDR3 comprises 15 residues. Germline loops: CDR1 PRHDT, CDR2 FYEKMQ (reference sequence). Written as DNA, the CDR3 is TGTGCCAGCAGCTCACTGAATAGACAATACAATGAGCAGTTCTTC. It specifies CASSSLNRQYNEQFF.

J is TRBJ2-1 and V is TRBV4-1, with D perhaps matching TRBD2 (5 bases). CDR1 is MGHRA, CDR2 YSYEKL, per germline. V lost 3 bases and J lost 2, with 14 bases in between. CDR3 length: 16 amino acids. The chain's CDR3 is CASSHPAVLAYNEQFF. In DNA, the CDR3 is TGCGCCAGCAGCCATCCAGCGGTACTAGCCTACAATGAGCAGTTCTTC.

The chain combines TRBV28 with TRBJ1-1, with 8 bases matching TRBD1. Germline values: CDR1 MDHEN, CDR2 SYDVKM. V lost 5 bases, J lost 6 bases, and 14 bases stayed unmatched. This CDR3 comprises 16 residues. The CDR3 coding sequence is TGTGCCAGCAGTATCGGACAGGGTGGGCGATGGGCTGAAGCTTTCTTT. It translates to CASSIGQGGRWAEAFF.